This T cell receptor beta chain was sequenced for a study of shared clonotypes between healthy human individuals. TCRdb's copy holds only in-frame clones and misses some; the assay was immunoSEQ multiplex PCR. The table has 550,000 to 750,000 clones, around 95% seen once. This clone has a single count. Cells designated naive CD8 were CD45RO-negative and were positively selected for CCR7, with terminally differentiated effector memory CD45RA+ cells excluded. The CDR3 is 17 amino acids. CDR1 and CDR2 from the germline V gene are MGHRA and YSYEKL. V shed 0 bases and J 0 bases; nucleotides not matched to a gene: 4.

Sequenced material: naive CD8+ T cells sorted from blood. The J gene is TRBJ2-2, the V gene TRBV4-1, with TRBD2 matching over 7 bases. This sequence was found in a woman in her 30s in good health. CDR3 residues: CASSQDRLAANTGELFF. DNA of the CDR3: TGCGCCAGCAGCCAAGATCGGCTAGCGGCGAACACCGGGGAGCTGTTTTTT.